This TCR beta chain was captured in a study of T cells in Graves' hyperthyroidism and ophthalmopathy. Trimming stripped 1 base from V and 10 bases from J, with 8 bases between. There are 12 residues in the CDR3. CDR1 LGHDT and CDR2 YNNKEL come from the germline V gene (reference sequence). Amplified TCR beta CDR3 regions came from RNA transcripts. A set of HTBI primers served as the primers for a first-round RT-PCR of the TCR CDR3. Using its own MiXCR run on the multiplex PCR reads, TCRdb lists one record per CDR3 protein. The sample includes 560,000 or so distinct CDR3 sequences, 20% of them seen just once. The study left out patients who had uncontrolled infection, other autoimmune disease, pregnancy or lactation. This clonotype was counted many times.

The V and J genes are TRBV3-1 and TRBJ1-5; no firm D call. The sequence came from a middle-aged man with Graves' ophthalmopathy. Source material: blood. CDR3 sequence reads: CASSQGLEPQHF. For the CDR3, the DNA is TGTGCCAGCAGCCAAGGGTTGGAACCCCAGCATTTT.